This TCR beta chain was documented in a study of human T cells and chemical hapten exposure. The table lists this clonotype with many counts. Antigen specificity is unknown. CDR3 length: 15 residues. The V and J ends lost 6 bases and 1 base respectively, with 12 bases between them. CDR1 is SEHNR and CDR2 is FQNEAQ in the germline V gene (reference sequence). Described time point: patch test 2, 6 weeks after DPC sensitization. Treatment in this sample: therapeutic diphenylcyclopropenone sensitization with weekly scalp DPC. TCRdb re-called the RACE reads with MiXCR, one entry per CDR3 protein. The table includes 20,000 to 30,000 distinct CDR3 sequences, more than 8% detected once. Whole-study findings and limits: With patch test score, the counts of PT1 expanded TCRs showed a positive correlation.

The chain carries TRBV7-9 and TRBJ2-2, with D possibly TRBD1 on 5 matching bases. This specimen consisted of whole blood, obtained in connection with sensitization to the hapten diphenylcyclopropenone (DPC). This clonotype was sampled from a man aged 30 to 45 with alopecia areata. Some clones in this sample may be carry-over from other donors' samples. The CDR3, as DNA: TGTGCCAGCAGTACCGACAGCCTGAACACCGGGGAGCTGTTTTTT. Amino acid sequence: CASSTDSLNTGELFF.